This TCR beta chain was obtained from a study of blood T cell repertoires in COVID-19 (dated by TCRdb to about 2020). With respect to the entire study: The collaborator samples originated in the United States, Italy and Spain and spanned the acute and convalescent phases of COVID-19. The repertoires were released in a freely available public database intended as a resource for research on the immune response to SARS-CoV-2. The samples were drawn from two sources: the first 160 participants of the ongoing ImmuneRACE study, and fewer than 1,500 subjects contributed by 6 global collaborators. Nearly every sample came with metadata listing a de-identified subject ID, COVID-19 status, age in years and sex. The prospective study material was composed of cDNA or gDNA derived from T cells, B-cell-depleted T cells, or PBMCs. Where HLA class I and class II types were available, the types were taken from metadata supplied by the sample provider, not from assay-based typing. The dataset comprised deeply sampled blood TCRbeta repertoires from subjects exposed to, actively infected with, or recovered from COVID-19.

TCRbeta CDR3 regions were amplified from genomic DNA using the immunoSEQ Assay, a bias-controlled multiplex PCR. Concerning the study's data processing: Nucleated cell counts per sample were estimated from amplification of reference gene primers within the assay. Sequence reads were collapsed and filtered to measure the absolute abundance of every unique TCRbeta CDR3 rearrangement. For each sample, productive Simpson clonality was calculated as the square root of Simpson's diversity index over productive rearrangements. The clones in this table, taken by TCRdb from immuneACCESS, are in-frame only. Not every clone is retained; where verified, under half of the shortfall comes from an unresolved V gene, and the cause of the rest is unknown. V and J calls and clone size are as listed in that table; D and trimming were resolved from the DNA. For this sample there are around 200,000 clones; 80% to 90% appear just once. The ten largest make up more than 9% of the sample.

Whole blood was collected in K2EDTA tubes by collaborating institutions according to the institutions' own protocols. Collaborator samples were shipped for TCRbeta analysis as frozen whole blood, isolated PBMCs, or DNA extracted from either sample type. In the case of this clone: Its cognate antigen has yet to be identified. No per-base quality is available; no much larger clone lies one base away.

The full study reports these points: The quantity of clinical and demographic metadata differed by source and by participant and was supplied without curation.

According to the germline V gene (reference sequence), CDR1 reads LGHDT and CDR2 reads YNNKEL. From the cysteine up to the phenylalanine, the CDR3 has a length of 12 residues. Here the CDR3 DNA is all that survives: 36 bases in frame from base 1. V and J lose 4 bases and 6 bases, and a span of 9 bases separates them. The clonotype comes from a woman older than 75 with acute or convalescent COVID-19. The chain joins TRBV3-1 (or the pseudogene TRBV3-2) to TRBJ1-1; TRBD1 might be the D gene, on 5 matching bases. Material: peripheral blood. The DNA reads TGTGCCAGCAGCCCCGGGGGTGCTGAAGCTTTCTTT. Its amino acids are CASSPGGAEAFF.